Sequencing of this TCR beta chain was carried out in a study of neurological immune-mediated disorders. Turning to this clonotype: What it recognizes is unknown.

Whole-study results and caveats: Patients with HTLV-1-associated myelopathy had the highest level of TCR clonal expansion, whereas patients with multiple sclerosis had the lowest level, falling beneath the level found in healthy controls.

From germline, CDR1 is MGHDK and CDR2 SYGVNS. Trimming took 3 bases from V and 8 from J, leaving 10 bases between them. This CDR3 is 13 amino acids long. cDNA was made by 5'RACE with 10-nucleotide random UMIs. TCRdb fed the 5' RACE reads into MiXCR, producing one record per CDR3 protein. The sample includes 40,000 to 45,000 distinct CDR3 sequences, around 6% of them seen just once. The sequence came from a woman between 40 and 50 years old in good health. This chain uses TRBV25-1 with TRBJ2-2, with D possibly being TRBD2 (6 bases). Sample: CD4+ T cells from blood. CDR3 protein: CASSDLAGGELFF. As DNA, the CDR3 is TGTGCCAGCAGTGATCTTGCGGGAGGGGAGCTGTTTTTT.